The 12 T cell receptor beta chains below were found in one sample sequenced in a study of shared clonotypes between healthy human individuals. Generated by immunoSEQ multiplex PCR, the TCRdb table keeps only in-frame clones and is missing some. The data hold some 900,000 clones, with 76% observed a single time. The sequenced sample consisted of memory CD4+ T cells sorted from blood. Subset specified: CD45RA-negative fraction. The origin of the receptors is a man between 18 and 35 years old in good health.

The rearrangement uses TRBV5-1 and TRBJ1-5; TRBD1 might be the D (5 bases). V dropped 0 bases and J dropped 5 bases, with 9 bases sitting between them. The CDR3 covers 14 residues. CDR1 and CDR2 from the germline V gene are SGHRS and YFSETQ. The chain's CDR3 is CASSLDSGDQPQHF. CDR3 nucleotide sequence: TGCGCCAGCAGCTTGGACTCGGGGGATCAGCCCCAGCATTTT.

This rearrangement joins TRBV5-4 to TRBJ2-7; possible D gene TRBD2, 6 bases. The CDR3 is 16 residues long. V lost 0 bases to trimming and J lost 3 bases, with 16 bases between them. Germline V gives CDR1 SGHNT, CDR2 YYREEE (reference sequence). The CDR3 DNA is TGTGCCAGCAGCTTGGATGTAGCGGCCGGGGACTACGAGCAGTACTTC. This translates into CASSLDVAAGDYEQYF.

The V call is TRBV28, the J call TRBJ1-2; D is unresolved. This CDR3 contains 12 residues. Trimming cost V 6 bases and J 4 bases, with 9 bases left between them. Germline values: CDR1 MDHEN, CDR2 SYDVKM. CDR3 nucleotides: TGTGCCAGCAGGGAGACGACCTATGGCTACACCTTC. This codes for CASRETTYGYTF.

Turning to this clone: Just one base apart from a much larger clone, this may be a read error. This sample includes further DNA sequences coding for the same CDR3. The V and J genes are TRBV5-1 and TRBJ1-1; the D is unclear. CDR3 size: 13 residues. Per germline, CDR1 SGHRS and CDR2 YFSETQ. V dropped 2 bases and J dropped 1 base, with 6 bases sitting between them. The CDR3 DNA is TGCGCCAGCAGCTTTCGGGAGAACACTGAAGCTTTCTTT. Translating it yields CASSFRENTEAFF. Full variable domain (rest looked up from reference TRBV5-1 and TRBJ1-1): KAGVTQTPRYLIKTRGQQVTLSCSPISGHRSVSWYQQTPGQGLQFLFEYFSETQRNKGNFPGRFSGRQFSNSRSEMNVSTLELGDSALYLCASSFRENTEAFFGQGTRLTVV.

The chain uses TRBV28 and TRBJ1-1, with D possibly matching TRBD1 (6 bases). Trimming took 5 bases from V and 0 from J, leaving 10 bases between them. Germline V lookup: CDR1 MDHEN, CDR2 SYDVKM. CDR3 length: 14 residues. In nucleotides, the CDR3 is TGTGCCAGCAGTCAGGGGACGCTGAACACTGAAGCTTTCTTT. It translates to CASSQGTLNTEAFF.

There are many counts of this clone. This rearrangement joins TRBV4-1 to TRBJ2-7, with D tentatively TRBD2 (5 bases). The CDR3 is 15 residues long. Germline V lookup: CDR1 MGHRA, CDR2 YSYEKL. V was clipped by 0 bases and J by 4 bases, with 13 bases between them. In DNA, the CDR3 is TGCGCCAGCAGCCAAGATCGAGCGGTCTTATACGAGCAGTACTTC. Residues: CASSQDRAVLYEQYF.

A few counts support this clone. V and J are TRBV6-1 and TRBJ1-2; D ambiguous. V lost 3 bases, J lost 5 bases, and 4 bases lay in between. Germline V CDR1 and CDR2: MNHNS, SASEGT. This CDR3 has 11 amino acids. CDR3 sequence reads: CASSDYYGYTF. In DNA form, the CDR3 reads TGTGCCAGCAGTGATTATTATGGCTACACCTTC.

The chain joins TRBV2 to TRBJ2-2, with 9 bases aligning to TRBD1. V shed 6 bases, J shed 2 bases, and the junction held 4 bases outside the gene matches. The V gene's germline CDR1 is SNHLY and CDR2 FYNNEI. The CDR3 is made up of 15 amino acids. In DNA form, the CDR3 reads TGTGCCAGCAGCGGGACAGGGTTAAACACCGGGGAGCTGTTTTTT. Amino acids: CASSGTGLNTGELFF.

CDR3 residues: CATSRGQFGGYTF. The CDR3 DNA follows: TGTGCCACCAGCAGGGGACAGTTTGGGGGCTACACCTTC. V is TRBV15 and J is TRBJ1-2, with 7 bases that match TRBD1. V was pared by 3 bases and J by 8 bases, with 6 bases of the junction left unmatched. Germline V lookup: CDR1 LNHNV, CDR2 YYDKDF (reference sequence). The CDR3 has 13 amino acids.

The V gene is TRBV7-9, the J gene TRBJ1-4; 7 bases line up with TRBD1. From germline, CDR1 is SEHNR and CDR2 FQNEAQ (reference sequence). The CDR3 contains 15 residues. The J segment lost 4 bases and the V segment lost 2 bases, leaving 4 bases of the junction unmatched. This CDR3 is CASSLSGTVNEKLFF. CDR3 sequence (DNA): TGTGCCAGCAGCTTAAGCGGGACAGTTAATGAAAAACTGTTTTTT.

There are a few counts of this clone. This chain links TRBV30 with TRBJ2-7; D may be TRBD1 (6 bases). This CDR3 has 15 residues. V lost 0 bases and J lost 6, with 18 bases in between. Looked up from germline, CDR1 is GTSNPN and CDR2 is SVGIG (reference sequence). The CDR3 bases are TGTGCCTGGAGTGTACTTGGGCAGGGGTCAAGCGAGCAGTACTTC. It codes for CAWSVLGQGSSEQYF.

This clone turned up a few times. The V and J genes are TRBV6-5 and TRBJ1-1; D is undetermined. This CDR3 contains 14 residues. Deletions cut 5 bases from V and 0 bases from J, with 10 bases between. Germline assignment: CDR1 MNHEY and CDR2 SVGAGI. CDR3 residues: CASSPHTMNTEAFF. CDR3 DNA sequence: TGTGCCAGCAGTCCCCATACGATGAACACTGAAGCTTTCTTT.